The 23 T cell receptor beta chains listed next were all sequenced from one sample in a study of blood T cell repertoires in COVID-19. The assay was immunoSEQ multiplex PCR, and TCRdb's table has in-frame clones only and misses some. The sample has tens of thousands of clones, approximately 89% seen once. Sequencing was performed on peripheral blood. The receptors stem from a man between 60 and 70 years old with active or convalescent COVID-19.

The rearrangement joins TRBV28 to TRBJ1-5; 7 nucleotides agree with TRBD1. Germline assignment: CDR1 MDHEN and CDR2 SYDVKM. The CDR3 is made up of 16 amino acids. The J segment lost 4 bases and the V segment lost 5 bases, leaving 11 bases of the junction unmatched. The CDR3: CASSRGQLAGNQPQHF. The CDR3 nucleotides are TGTGCCAGCAGTAGGGGACAGCTCGCCGGGAATCAGCCCCAGCATTTT.

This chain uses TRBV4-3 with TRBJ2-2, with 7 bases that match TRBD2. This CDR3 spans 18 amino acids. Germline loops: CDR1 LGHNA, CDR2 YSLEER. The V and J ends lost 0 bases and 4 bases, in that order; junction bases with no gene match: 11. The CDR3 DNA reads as TGCGCCAGCAGCCAAGAAGCTGTTCGGGGGGTGGTCACCGGGGAGCTGTTTTTT. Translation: CASSQEAVRGVVTGELFF.

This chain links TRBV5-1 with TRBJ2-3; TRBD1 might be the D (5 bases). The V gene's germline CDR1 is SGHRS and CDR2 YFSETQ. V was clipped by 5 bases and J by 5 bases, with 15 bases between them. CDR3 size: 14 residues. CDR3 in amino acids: CASRRRGDGDTQYF. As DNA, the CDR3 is TGCGCCAGCAGAAGAAGGGGTGACGGAGATACGCAGTATTTT.

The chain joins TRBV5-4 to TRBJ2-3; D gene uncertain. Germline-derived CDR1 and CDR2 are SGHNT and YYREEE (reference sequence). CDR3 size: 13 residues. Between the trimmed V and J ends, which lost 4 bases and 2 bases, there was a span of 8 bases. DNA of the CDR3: TGTGCCAGCAGCCCGTCCCTCACAGATACGCAGTATTTT. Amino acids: CASSPSLTDTQYF. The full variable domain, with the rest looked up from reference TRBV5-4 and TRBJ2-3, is ETGVTQSPTHLIKTRGQQVTLRCSSQSGHNTVSWYQQALGQGPQFIFQYYREEENGRGNFPPRFSGLQFPNYSSELNVNALELDDSALYLCASSPSLTDTQYFGPGTRLTVL.

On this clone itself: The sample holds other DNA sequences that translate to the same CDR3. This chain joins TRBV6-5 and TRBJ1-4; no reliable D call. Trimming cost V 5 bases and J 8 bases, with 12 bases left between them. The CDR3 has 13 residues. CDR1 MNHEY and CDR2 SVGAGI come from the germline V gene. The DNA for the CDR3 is TGTGCCAGCAGTACGGACCGAGGGGAAAAACTGTTTTTT. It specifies CASSTDRGEKLFF.

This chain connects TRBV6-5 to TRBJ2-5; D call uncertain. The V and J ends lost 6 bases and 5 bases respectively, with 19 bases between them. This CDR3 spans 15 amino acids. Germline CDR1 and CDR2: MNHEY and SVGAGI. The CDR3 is CASRRHSNTPETQYF. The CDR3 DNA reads TGTGCCAGCAGGCGGCACTCCAACACCCCGGAGACCCAGTACTTC.

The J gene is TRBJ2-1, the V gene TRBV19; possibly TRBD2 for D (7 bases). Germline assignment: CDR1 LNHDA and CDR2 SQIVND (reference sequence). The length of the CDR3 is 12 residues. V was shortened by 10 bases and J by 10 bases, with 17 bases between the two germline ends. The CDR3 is CATNRGGGEQFF. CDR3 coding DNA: TGTGCCACAAACCGAGGGGGGGGAGAGCAGTTCTTC.

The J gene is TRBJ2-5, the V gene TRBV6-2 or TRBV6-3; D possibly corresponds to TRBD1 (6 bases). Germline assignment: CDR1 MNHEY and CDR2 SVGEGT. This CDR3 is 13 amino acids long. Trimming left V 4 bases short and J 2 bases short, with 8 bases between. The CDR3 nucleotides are TGTGCCAGCAGTTGGGGGCTACAAGAGACCCAGTACTTC. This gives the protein CASSWGLQETQYF.

The CDR3 region is CASSLDTYEQYV. In nucleotides, the CDR3 is TGTGCCAGCAGCTTGGACACCTACGAGCAGTACGTC. The rearrangement links TRBV2 to TRBJ2-7; possible D gene TRBD1, 5 bases. Trimming cost V 6 bases and J 2 bases, with 8 bases left between them. The CDR3 is 12 amino acids. Germline CDR1 is SNHLY and CDR2 is FYNNEI.

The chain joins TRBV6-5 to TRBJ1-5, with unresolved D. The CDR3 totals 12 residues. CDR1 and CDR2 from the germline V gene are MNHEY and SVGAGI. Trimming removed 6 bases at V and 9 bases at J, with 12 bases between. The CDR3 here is CASRNGLGPQHF. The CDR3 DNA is TGTGCCAGCAGAAATGGGCTGGGGCCCCAGCATTTT.

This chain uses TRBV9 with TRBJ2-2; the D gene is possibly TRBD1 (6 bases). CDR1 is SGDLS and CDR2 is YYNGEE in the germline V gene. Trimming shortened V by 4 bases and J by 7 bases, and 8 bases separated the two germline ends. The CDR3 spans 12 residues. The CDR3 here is CASSRGGGELFF. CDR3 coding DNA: TGTGCCAGCAGCCGAGGGGGCGGGGAGCTGTTTTTT.

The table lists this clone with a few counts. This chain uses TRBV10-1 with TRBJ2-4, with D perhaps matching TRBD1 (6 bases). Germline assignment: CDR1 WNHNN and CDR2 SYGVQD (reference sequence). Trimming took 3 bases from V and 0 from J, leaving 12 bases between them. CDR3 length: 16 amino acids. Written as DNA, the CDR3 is TGCGCCAGCAGTGAACGTCGAGGGGGAGCCAAAAACATTCAGTACTTC. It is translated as CASSERRGGAKNIQYF.

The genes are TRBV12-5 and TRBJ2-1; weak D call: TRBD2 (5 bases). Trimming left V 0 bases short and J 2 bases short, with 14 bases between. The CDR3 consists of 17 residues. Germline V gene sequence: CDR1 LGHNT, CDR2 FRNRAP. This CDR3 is CASGLVKAGGAYNEQFF. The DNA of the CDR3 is TGTGCTAGTGGTTTGGTAAAGGCGGGTGGAGCCTACAATGAGCAGTTCTTC.

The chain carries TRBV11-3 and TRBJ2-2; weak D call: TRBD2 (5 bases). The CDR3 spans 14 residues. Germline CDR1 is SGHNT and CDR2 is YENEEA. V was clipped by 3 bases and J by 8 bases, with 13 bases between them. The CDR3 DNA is TGTGCCAGCAGCTTTCTCCGGGGATTGGGGGAGCTGTTTTTT. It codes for CASSFLRGLGELFF.

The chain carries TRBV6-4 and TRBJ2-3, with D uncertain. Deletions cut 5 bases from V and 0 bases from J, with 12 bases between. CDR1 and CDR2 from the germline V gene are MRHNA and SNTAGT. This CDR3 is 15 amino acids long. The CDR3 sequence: CASSRSILSTDTQYF. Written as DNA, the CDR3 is TGTGCCAGCAGTAGGAGTATCCTTAGCACAGATACGCAGTATTTT.

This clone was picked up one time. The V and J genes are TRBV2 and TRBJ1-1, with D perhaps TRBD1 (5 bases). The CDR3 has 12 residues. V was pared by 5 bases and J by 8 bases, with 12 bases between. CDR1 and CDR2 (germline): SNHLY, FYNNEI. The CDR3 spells CASSPGPLEAFF. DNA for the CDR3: TGTGCCAGCAGTCCAGGGCCACTCGAAGCTTTCTTT.

The CDR3 protein is CAIRAGLLSYEQYV. The CDR3 DNA is TGTGCCATCAGAGCGGGACTACTCTCCTACGAGCAGTACGTC. The chain uses TRBV10-3 and TRBJ2-7, with TRBD2 matching 7 bases. CDR3 length: 14 residues. The germline CDR1 and CDR2 sequences are ENHRY and SYGVKD. Germline trimming cut 6 bases from V and 0 bases from J; bases unmatched to any gene: 5.

The CDR3 region is CASGQGTTNYGYTF. The CDR3 bases are TGTGCCAGCGGACAGGGGACAACTAACTATGGCTACACCTTC. The gene calls are TRBV19 and TRBJ1-2; 9 bases fit TRBD1. J lost 0 bases, V lost 9 bases, and 5 bases had no gene match. There are 14 residues in the CDR3. CDR1 is LNHDA, CDR2 SQIVND, per germline (reference sequence).

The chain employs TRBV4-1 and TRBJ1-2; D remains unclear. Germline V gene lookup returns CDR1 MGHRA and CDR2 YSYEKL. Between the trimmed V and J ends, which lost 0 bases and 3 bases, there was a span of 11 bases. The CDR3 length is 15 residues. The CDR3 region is CASSQDNTGDYGYTF. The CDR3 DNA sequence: TGCGCCAGCAGCCAAGATAATACCGGGGACTATGGCTACACCTTC.

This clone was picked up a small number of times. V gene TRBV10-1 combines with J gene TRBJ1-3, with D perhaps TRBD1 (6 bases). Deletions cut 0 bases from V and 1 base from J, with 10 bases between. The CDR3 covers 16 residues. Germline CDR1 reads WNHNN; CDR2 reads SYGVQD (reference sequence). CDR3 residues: CASSESSGASGNTIYF. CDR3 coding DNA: TGCGCCAGCAGTGAGTCGTCAGGGGCTTCTGGAAACACCATATATTTT.

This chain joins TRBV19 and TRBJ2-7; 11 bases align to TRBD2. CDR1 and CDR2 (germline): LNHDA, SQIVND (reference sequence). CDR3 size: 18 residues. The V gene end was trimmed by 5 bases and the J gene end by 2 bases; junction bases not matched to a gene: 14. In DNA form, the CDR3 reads TGTGCCAGTAGTCCCTTTCTGACTAGCGGGAACATCCCCTACGAGCAGTACGTC. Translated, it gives CASSPFLTSGNIPYEQYV.

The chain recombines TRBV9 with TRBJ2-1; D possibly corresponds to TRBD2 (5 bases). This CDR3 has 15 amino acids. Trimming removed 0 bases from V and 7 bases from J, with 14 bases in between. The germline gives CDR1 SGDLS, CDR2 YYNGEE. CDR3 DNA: TGTGCCAGCAGCGTAGGGGCCTCCGGGGTAAATGAGCAGTTCTTC. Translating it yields CASSVGASGVNEQFF.

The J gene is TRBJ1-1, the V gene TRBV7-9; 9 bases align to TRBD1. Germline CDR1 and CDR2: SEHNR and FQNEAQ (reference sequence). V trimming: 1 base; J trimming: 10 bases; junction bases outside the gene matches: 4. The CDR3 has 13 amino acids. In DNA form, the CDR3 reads TGTGCCAGCAGCTTAGAGGGGACAGGGAGAGCTTTCTTT. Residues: CASSLEGTGRAFF.